The table lists the clone carrying this T cell receptor (beta chain) with a few counts. Antigen: not known. This specimen comes from a study of cytomegalovirus exposure and HLA in healthy donors. Regarding the study as a whole: Fewer N-insertions than the roughly 650-donor mean were reportedly shown by an Asian-associated ancestry cluster in a later analysis. Equally common other TCR beta chains were less clonally expanded than HLA-associated ones, a later analysis found. Some TCR beta chains (164 of them) were listed as cytomegalovirus-associated.

Donors consisted of healthy bone marrow donors. CDR3 length: 15 residues. The germline V and J ends were trimmed by 6 bases and 5 bases, with 14 bases remaining between them. Germline assignment: CDR1 MNHEY and CDR2 SVGAGI. 60 Vbeta and 13 Jbeta primers were used in PCR. Sequenced by immunoSEQ multiplex PCR; TCRdb stores in-frame clones only, minus some. The table has roughly 150,000 clones, roughly four fifths seen once. Source material: PBMCs. The source of this sequence is a male donor in good health and CMV-seropositive. V and J are TRBV6-5 and TRBJ1-6; D may be TRBD1 (6 bases). The CDR3 reads CASRFYRVHNSPLHF. Here the CDR3 DNA reads TGTGCCAGCAGATTTTACAGGGTGCATAATTCACCCCTCCACTTT.